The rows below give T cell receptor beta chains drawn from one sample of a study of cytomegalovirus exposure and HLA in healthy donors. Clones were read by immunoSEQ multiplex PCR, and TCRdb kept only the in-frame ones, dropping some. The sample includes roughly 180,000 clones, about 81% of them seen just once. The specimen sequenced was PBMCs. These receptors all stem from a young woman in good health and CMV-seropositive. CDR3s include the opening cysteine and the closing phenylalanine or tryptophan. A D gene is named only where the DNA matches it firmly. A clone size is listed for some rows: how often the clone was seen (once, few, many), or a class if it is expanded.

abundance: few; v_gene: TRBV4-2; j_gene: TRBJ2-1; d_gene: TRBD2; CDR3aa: CASRLAGGWDEQFF; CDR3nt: TGTGCCAGCAGGCTAGCGGGGGGTTGGGATGAGCAGTTCTTC
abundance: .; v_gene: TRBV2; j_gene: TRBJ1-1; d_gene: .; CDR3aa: CASSDLLSRQNTEAFF; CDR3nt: TGTGCCAGCAGTGATTTATTGTCCAGACAGAACACTGAAGCTTTCTTT
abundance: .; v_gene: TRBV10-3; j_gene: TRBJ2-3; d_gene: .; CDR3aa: CAISESGTDTQYF; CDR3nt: TGTGCCATCAGTGAATCAGGCACAGATACGCAGTATTTT
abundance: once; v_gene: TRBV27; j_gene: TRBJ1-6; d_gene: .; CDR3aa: CASRWTWGGYNSPLHF; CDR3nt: TGTGCCAGCCGCTGGACCTGGGGGGGATATAATTCACCCCTCCACTTT
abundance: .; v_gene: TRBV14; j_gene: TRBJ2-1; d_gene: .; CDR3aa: CASSRVPGLRFSYNEQFF; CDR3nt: TGTGCCAGCAGCCGAGTCCCGGGACTCCGCTTCTCCTACAATGAGCAGTTCTTC
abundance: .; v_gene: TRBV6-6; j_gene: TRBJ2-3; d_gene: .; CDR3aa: CASSYSRDSTDTQYF; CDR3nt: TGTGCCAGCAGTTACTCGAGGGACTCCACAGATACGCAGTATTTT
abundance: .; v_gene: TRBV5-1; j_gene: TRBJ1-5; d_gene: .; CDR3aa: CASSLLGYSNQPQHF; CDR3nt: TGCGCCAGCAGCTTGCTCGGTTATAGCAATCAGCCCCAGCATTTT
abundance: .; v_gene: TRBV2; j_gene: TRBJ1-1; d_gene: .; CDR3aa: CASTPALGVDAFF; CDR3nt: TGTGCCAGCACCCCAGCCCTGGGAGTAGACGCTTTCTTT
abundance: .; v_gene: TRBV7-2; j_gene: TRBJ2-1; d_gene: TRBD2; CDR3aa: CASSEPGLAGEQFF; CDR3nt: TGTGCCAGCAGCGAACCGGGACTAGCGGGGGAGCAGTTCTTC
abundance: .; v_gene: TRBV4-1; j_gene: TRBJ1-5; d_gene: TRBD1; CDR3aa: CASSQGGQGGNQPQHF; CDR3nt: TGCGCCAGCAGCCAAGGCGGACAGGGGGGGAATCAGCCCCAGCATTTT
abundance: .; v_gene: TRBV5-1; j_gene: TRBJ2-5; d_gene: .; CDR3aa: CASSVRGYQETQYF; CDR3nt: TGCGCCAGCAGCGTGAGGGGGTATCAAGAGACCCAGTACTTC
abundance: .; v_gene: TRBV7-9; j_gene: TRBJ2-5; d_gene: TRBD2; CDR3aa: CASSLAGPLAGGETQYF; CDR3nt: TGTGCCAGCAGCTTAGCGGGTCCGCTAGCGGGGGGAGAGACCCAGTACTTC
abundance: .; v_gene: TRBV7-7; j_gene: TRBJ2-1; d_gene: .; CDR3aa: CASSLAGDGNEQFF; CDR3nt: TGTGCCAGCAGCTTGGCAGGGGATGGGAATGAGCAGTTCTTC
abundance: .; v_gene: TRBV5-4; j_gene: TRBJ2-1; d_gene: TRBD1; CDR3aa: CASSLEQGVIYNEQFF; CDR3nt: TGTGCCAGCAGCTTGGAACAGGGGGTGATCTACAATGAGCAGTTCTTC
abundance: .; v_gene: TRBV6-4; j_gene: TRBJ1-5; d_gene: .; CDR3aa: CASSPDSTNQPQHF; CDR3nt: TGTGCCAGCAGTCCGGACAGCACCAATCAGCCCCAGCATTTT
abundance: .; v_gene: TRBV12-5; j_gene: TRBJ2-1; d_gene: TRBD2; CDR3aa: CASGLRVGGLAGGRSSYNEQFF; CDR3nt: TGTGCTAGTGGTTTGAGGGTTGGCGGACTAGCGGGGGGGCGAAGCTCCTACAATGAGCAGTTCTTC
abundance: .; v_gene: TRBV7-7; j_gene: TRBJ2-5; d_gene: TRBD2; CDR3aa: CASSLGSRGGKETQYF; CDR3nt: TGTGCTAGCAGCTTAGGTTCGCGGGGGGGAAAAGAGACCCAGTACTTC
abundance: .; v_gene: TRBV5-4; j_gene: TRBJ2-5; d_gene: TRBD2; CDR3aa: CASSLDGLAGMISQETQYF; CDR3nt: TGTGCCAGCAGCTTGGATGGACTAGCGGGGATGATTTCCCAAGAGACCCAGTACTTC
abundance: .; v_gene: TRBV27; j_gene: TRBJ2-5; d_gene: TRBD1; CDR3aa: CASRVRRDRGETQYF; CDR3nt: TGTGCCAGCAGGGTCCGCCGGGACAGGGGAGAGACCCAGTACTTC
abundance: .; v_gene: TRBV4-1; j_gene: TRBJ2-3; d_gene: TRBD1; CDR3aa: CASSQSGTVATGTQYF; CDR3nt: TGCGCCAGCAGCCAATCCGGGACAGTGGCCACTGGTACGCAGTATTTT
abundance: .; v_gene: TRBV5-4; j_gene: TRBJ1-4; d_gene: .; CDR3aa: CASSLQGANEKLFF; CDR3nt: TGTGCCAGCAGCTTACAGGGAGCTAATGAAAAACTGTTTTTT
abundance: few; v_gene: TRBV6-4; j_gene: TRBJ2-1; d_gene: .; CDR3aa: CASSDVGGEQFF; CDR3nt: TGTGCCAGCAGTGATGTGGGGGGTGAGCAGTTCTTC